These T cell receptor beta chains were read from a single sample in a study of cytomegalovirus exposure and HLA in healthy donors. Some clones are missing from TCRdb's copy, which holds only in-frame ones; the method was immunoSEQ multiplex PCR. The sample has 180,000 or so clones; approximately 89% are singletons. Sequenced sample: PBMCs. All receptors derive from a man aged 25-40 years in good health and CMV-seropositive. The CDR3 runs from the conserved cysteine through the conserved F or W. A D gene is named only where the DNA matches it firmly. Clone size appears in some rows only: once, few, many, or a class for an expanded clone.

d_call	v_call	clone_size	j_call	cdr3_nt	cdr3_aa
-	TRBV5-8	-	TRBJ2-7	TGTGCCAGCAGCCCCGGGCCGGGGAACTACGAGCAGTACTTC	CASSPGPGNYEQYF
-	TRBV19	-	TRBJ1-4	TGTGCCAGTAGTATCCTCCAGGGGACCACTAATGAAAAACTGTTTTTT	CASSILQGTTNEKLFF
-	TRBV5-1	-	TRBJ2-5	TGCGCCAGCAGCTTGGCGGTCTCGGAGACCCAGTACTTC	CASSLAVSETQYF
TRBD1	TRBV5-6	-	TRBJ2-7	TGTGCCAGCAGCTCGACAGGGGTCTCCTACGAGCAGTACTTC	CASSSTGVSYEQYF
-	TRBV29-1	-	TRBJ2-7	TGCAGCGTTGAAGATCGGAGGTCCTACGAGCAGTACTTC	CSVEDRRSYEQYF
-	TRBV6-5	-	TRBJ1-6	TGTGCCAGCGCGGCCCACTCCTATAATTCACCCCTCCACTTT	CASAAHSYNSPLHF
-	TRBV19	-	TRBJ2-2	TGTGCCAGTACTTCCGGATACACCGGGGAGCTGTTTTTT	CASTSGYTGELFF
-	TRBV10-3	few	TRBJ2-7	TGTGCCATCAGTGTGGGCCAAGGGGAGGAGCAGTACTTC	CAISVGQGEEQYF
TRBD1	TRBV25-1	-	TRBJ1-4	TGTGCCAGCAGTGCAATCCCGGGACAGGGTAGTGAAAAACTGTTTTTT	CASSAIPGQGSEKLFF
-	TRBV7-2	-	TRBJ1-2	TGTGCCAGCAGCTTAGATCCGGAAGGGTTTGGCTACACCTTC	CASSLDPEGFGYTF
TRBD1	TRBV27	few	TRBJ1-2	TGTGCCAGCAGTCTGACAGGGCTAGGCTACACCTTC	CASSLTGLGYTF
-	TRBV5-4	-	TRBJ2-2	TGTGCCAGCAGCTTGTTATTACGGGACACCGGGGAGCTGTTTTTT	CASSLLLRDTGELFF
-	TRBV9	-	TRBJ2-5	TGTGCCAGCAGCGTAGCTGGAGGAACAGAGACCCAGTACTTC	CASSVAGGTETQYF
-	TRBV5-1	-	TRBJ2-6	TGCGCCAGCACCTGGGGGCAGGGTTCTGGGGCCAACGTCCTGACTTTC	CASTWGQGSGANVLTF
TRBD1	TRBV19	-	TRBJ2-7	TGTGCCAGTAGTGGAAGGGACAGATTAAGCTCCTACGAGCAGTACTTC	CASSGRDRLSSYEQYF
-	TRBV14	few	TRBJ2-3	TGTGCCAGCAGCCAAGGAGAGGGAGGAAGGACAGATACGCAGTATTTT	CASSQGEGGRTDTQYF
-	TRBV6-1	-	TRBJ2-7	TGTGCCGCAAGTCCCAGCGGCTACGAGCAGTACTTC	CAASPSGYEQYF
TRBD1	TRBV6-1	-	TRBJ1-6	TGTGCCAGCAGTGGGTTTAGAATCGGGACAGGGGAGTCACCCCTCCACTTT	CASSGFRIGTGESPLHF
-	TRBV11-3	-	TRBJ2-7	TGTGCCAGCAGCCCAATCCTGGGGGCGGGGGAGCAGTACTTC	CASSPILGAGEQYF
-	TRBV10-2	-	TRBJ2-1	TGCGCCAGCGAGGGGACCACCAATGAGCAGTTCTTC	CASEGTTNEQFF
-	TRBV9	-	TRBJ2-2	TGTGCCAGCAGCGTAGTTGGGGGGTCGAACACCGGGGAGCTGTTTTTT	CASSVVGGSNTGELFF
TRBD2	TRBV6-6	-	TRBJ2-7	TGTGCCAGCAGTTACCTAGCGGGTGTCTCCTACGAGCAGTACTTC	CASSYLAGVSYEQYF
-	TRBV7-9	-	TRBJ2-2	TGTGCCAGCAGCTCTGGGGTGGTCAACACCGGGGAGCTGTTTTTT	CASSSGVVNTGELFF
-	TRBV2	-	TRBJ1-5	TGTGCCAGCGCCCCCAAGATTAGCAATCAGCCCCAGCATTTT	CASAPKISNQPQHF
-	TRBV28	-	TRBJ1-5	TGTGCCAGCAGTTTAATTGGGCAGGGGATTCAGCCCCAGCATTTT	CASSLIGQGIQPQHF
TRBD1	TRBV5-1	-	TRBJ1-1	TGCGCCAGCAGCCCATCACAGGGGTTGAGCACTGAAGCTTTCTTT	CASSPSQGLSTEAFF
-	TRBV5-1	-	TRBJ1-2	TGCGCCAGCAGCTTGGACCCAGGGCGTGGCGACTATGGCTACACCTTC	CASSLDPGRGDYGYTF
TRBD1	TRBV6-5	-	TRBJ1-1	TGTGCCAGCAGTTACTCGCAGGGGGCGGCGAACACTGAAGCTTTCTTT	CASSYSQGAANTEAFF
-	TRBV18	-	TRBJ1-5	TGTGCCAGCTCTTCGGCTCGAGGGGGCAATCAGCCCCAGCATTTT	CASSSARGGNQPQHF
-	TRBV7-3	-	TRBJ1-2	TGTGCCAGCAGCTTAACAGGGGATGGCTACACCTTC	CASSLTGDGYTF
-	TRBV27	-	TRBJ2-1	TGTGCCAGCAGTTTGGCTACCACCTACAATGAGCAGTTCTTC	CASSLATTYNEQFF
-	TRBV28	-	TRBJ2-3	TGTGCCAGCACGCGCCCGGTAGCGGGCACAGATACGCAGTATTTT	CASTRPVAGTDTQYF
-	TRBV7-2	-	TRBJ2-5	TGTGCCAGCAGCTTAGAGGGGACCCAGTACTTC	CASSLEGTQYF
TRBD2	TRBV9	-	TRBJ2-7	TGTGCCAGCAGCGTACACGGACTAGCGGGTAGCTCCTACGAGCAGTACTTC	CASSVHGLAGSSYEQYF
TRBD2	TRBV6-1	-	TRBJ2-1	TGTGCCAGCAGTGCCACGTTAGGAGCGGGGGGTATGGATGAGCAGTTCTTC	CASSATLGAGGMDEQFF
-	TRBV25-1	-	TRBJ1-1	TGTGCCAGCAGTGAGGGCACTGAAGCTTTCTTT	CASSEGTEAFF
-	TRBV7-2	-	TRBJ2-1	TGTGCCAGCAGCTTAGGGGTGGAGCAGTTCTTC	CASSLGVEQFF
-	TRBV15	-	TRBJ2-2	TGTGCCACCAGCAGAGAAGCGTCCGGGGAGCTGTTTTTT	CATSREASGELFF
TRBD1	TRBV19	-	TRBJ2-7	TGTGCCAGTAGTTACAGGGGGCGCGAAGACGAGCAGTACTTC	CASSYRGREDEQYF
-	TRBV5-4	-	TRBJ2-1	TGTGCCAGCAGCTTGGGGAGCCGGTACAATGAGCAGTTCTTC	CASSLGSRYNEQFF
-	TRBV5-6	-	TRBJ1-5	TGTGCCAGCAGCGAATTTCAGGGCAGCAATCAGCCCCAGCATTTT	CASSEFQGSNQPQHF
-	TRBV28	once	TRBJ2-2	TGTGCCAGCAGCCTTTGGGGAGGGGAGCTGTTTTTT	CASSLWGGELFF
TRBD1	TRBV11-3	-	TRBJ2-5	TGTGCCAGCAAACCGGGACAGTCTAACCAAGAGACCCAGTACTTC	CASKPGQSNQETQYF
-	TRBV16	-	TRBJ2-7	TGTGCCAGCAGTCTCACCCCAGGGAGGCTCCTAGACGAGCAGTACTTC	CASSLTPGRLLDEQYF
-	TRBV2	-	TRBJ2-6	TGTGCCGGCCGGGACGGAGCACCTGGGGCCAACGTCCTGACTTTC	CAGRDGAPGANVLTF
TRBD1	TRBV11-1	-	TRBJ2-3	TGTGCCAGCAGCCGTTTGGGACAGATGACAGATACGCAGTATTTT	CASSRLGQMTDTQYF
TRBD1	TRBV30	few	TRBJ1-5	TGTGCCTGGAGTGTTCGACAGGGGATAAATCAGCCCCAGCATTTT	CAWSVRQGINQPQHF